A selection of T cell receptor beta chains follows, all from one sample in a study of blood T cell repertoires in COVID-19. The table came from immunoSEQ multiplex PCR; TCRdb's copy has only in-frame clones and leaves some out. Of 270,000 or so clones listed, roughly 91% were seen once; the top ten hold over 8.5%. The sample comprised peripheral blood. The receptors derive from a woman in her 30s with COVID-19, enrolled during active disease. CDR3s include the opening cysteine and the closing phenylalanine or tryptophan. A D gene is named only where the DNA matches it firmly.

J | V | D | DNA | CDR3
TRBJ1-1 | TRBV2 | . | TGTGCCAGCAGTTCACAGGGTCGGGCTTTCTTT | CASSSQGRAFF
TRBJ2-2 | TRBV3-1/TRBV3-2 | . | TGTGCCAGCAGCCTATCTAGTGAGGTCGGGGAGCTGTTTTTT | CASSLSSEVGELFF
TRBJ1-4 | TRBV27 | . | TGTGCCAGCAGTTATCAGACTAATGAAAAACTGTTTTTT | CASSYQTNEKLFF
TRBJ2-2 | TRBV4-2 | TRBD1 | TGTGCCAGCAGCCAAGAGGACAGGGGGCAAACCGGGGAGCTGTTTTTT | CASSQEDRGQTGELFF
TRBJ1-1 | TRBV30 | . | TGTGCCTGGGGGGGACAAGGGTTAGGCACTGAAGCTTTCTTT | CAWGGQGLGTEAFF
TRBJ2-3 | TRBV6-4 | . | TGTGCCAGCAGTGAGACGGGGGGCATAGATACGCAGTATTTT | CASSETGGIDTQYF
TRBJ1-1 | TRBV5-1 | . | TGCGCCAGCAGCGCCGCAGGGTGGACTGAAGCTTTCTTT | CASSAAGWTEAFF
TRBJ2-7 | TRBV3-1/TRBV3-2 | TRBD2 | TGTGCCAGCAGCCAAGGGGTAGCGGGGGTCATCTACGAGCAGTACTTC | CASSQGVAGVIYEQYF
TRBJ1-5 | TRBV6-4 | TRBD1 | TGTGCCAGCAGTGGGTCAAGGGACAGGGTCACGGGTCAGCCCCAGCATTTT | CASSGSRDRVTGQPQHF
TRBJ1-1 | TRBV18 | . | TGTGCCAGCTCACCACCAGGAGACAACACTGAAGCTTTCTTT | CASSPPGDNTEAFF
TRBJ2-7 | TRBV3-1/TRBV3-2 | . | TGTGCCAGCAGCCCAGTCGGGAAGATCTACGAGTGGCAGTACTTC | CASSPVGKIYEWQYF
TRBJ1-1 | TRBV27 | . | TGTGCCAGCAGTTTCAGGGCAGGGCGGGGGAAAACTGAAGCTTTCTTT | CASSFRAGRGKTEAFF
TRBJ1-2 | TRBV6-5 | . | TGTGCCAGCAGTTTCGGGACTACCTATGGCTACACCTTC | CASSFGTTYGYTF
TRBJ2-5 | TRBV9 | TRBD1 | TGTGCCAGCAGCGCCTCGACAGGGGTGGTTCAGGGGACCCAGTACTTC | CASSASTGVVQGTQYF
TRBJ1-1 | TRBV6-5 | . | TGTGCCAGCATCCTTGACAGGCGTGAAGCTTTCTTT | CASILDRREAFF
TRBJ1-1 | TRBV28 | . | TGTGCCAGCAGTACACCAATGAACACTGAAGCTTTCTTT | CASSTPMNTEAFF